This TCR beta chain was found in a study of blood T cells in healthy people across ages. This clonotype was seen repeatedly, ten times or more. This CDR3 comprises 15 residues. CDR1 and CDR2 from the germline V gene are ENHRY and SYGVKD. The ends were cut back, 5 bases at V and 0 bases at J, with 11 bases in the middle. Together with a sample-barcoded 5' primer, a J-beta primer mix was included in a second PCR lasting roughly 6 to 12 cycles. CDR3-containing paired-end reads numbering at least 2.5 million came from each sample. One entry per CDR3 protein, called by TCRdb with MiXCR from the 5' RACE reads. Among 800,000 to 900,000 distinct CDR3 sequences listed, around 62% were seen once.

The sequencing input was blood. This sequence originates from a man aged 25-45 years in good health. The V call is TRBV10-3, the J call TRBJ1-5; D is undetermined. The CDR3, as DNA: TGTGCCATCAGTATGGACGGGAATAGCAATCAGCCCCAGCATTTT. This codes for CAISMDGNSNQPQHF.